One sample yielded the 32 T cell receptor beta chains listed below, sequenced in a study of CD8+ T cells in alopecia areata. Specified treatment: oral pan-JAK inhibitor, 5-10 mg twice daily. RNA, once extracted, was reverse transcribed into cDNA for use as the sequencing template. TCRdb keeps only in-frame clones here, not all; method: immunoSEQ multiplex PCR. The repertoire holds 150,000 to 200,000 clones, 58% seen once, with approximately 16% in the top ten. The material was CD4+ T cells sorted from blood, obtained between weeks 55 and 65, from a patient treated with tofacitinib. All receptors derive from a human donor with alopecia areata.

This clone was observed a handful of times. V and J are TRBV2 and TRBJ1-1, with D perhaps TRBD1 (5 bases). Germline V lookup: CDR1 SNHLY, CDR2 FYNNEI. The CDR3 loop spans 13 amino acids. Trimming removed 2 bases from V and 8 bases from J, with 12 bases in between. The CDR3 protein is CASSESGPTEAFF. The CDR3 nucleotides read TGTGCCAGCAGTGAATCGGGACCGACAGAAGCTTTCTTT.

V usage is TRBV18 and J usage is TRBJ2-7; 11 nucleotides match TRBD2. The V gene's germline CDR1 is KGHSH and CDR2 LQKENI. CDR3 length equals 15 residues. J lost 3 bases, V lost 3 bases, and 4 bases had no gene match. The CDR3 protein is CASSPLAGGIYEQYF. The CDR3, as DNA: TGTGCCAGCTCACCCCTAGCGGGGGGAATCTACGAGCAGTACTTC.

The chain joins TRBV5-5 to TRBJ1-4; D gene uncertain. Trimming pared 4 bases from V and 2 bases from J, leaving 9 bases between. The V gene's germline CDR1 is SGHKS and CDR2 YYEKEE (reference sequence). This CDR3 region has 14 residues. The CDR3 spells CASSLERTNEKLFF. In DNA, the CDR3 is TGTGCCAGCAGCCTCGAGAGGACTAATGAAAAACTGTTTTTT.

Details on this clone: Since the CDR3 does not end with the conserved phenylalanine or tryptophan, this likely comes from a read error. The DNA is left out, because the CDR3 cannot be placed on it with certainty; the CDR3 is given as TCRdb lists it. The chain recombines TRBV20-1 with TRBJ1-4; TRBD1, the table's D call, was not compared with the DNA. Looked up from germline, CDR1 is DFQATT and CDR2 is SNEGSKA (reference sequence). The CDR3 totals 8 residues, both ends included. CDR3 sequence reads: CSASGQGI.

A few counts support this clone. The chain couples TRBV6-5 to TRBJ2-3, with D perhaps TRBD2 (5 bases). The germline gives CDR1 MNHEY, CDR2 SVGAGI. CDR3 length: 13 residues. With 5 bases removed from V and 8 bases from J, the gap between germline ends came to 14 bases. CDR3 DNA: TGTGCCAGCAGTAAAAACAGCGCGGGTACGCAGTATTTT. Translating it yields CASSKNSAGTQYF.

The V and J genes are TRBV29-1 and TRBJ1-1; D is possibly TRBD1 (6 bases). The CDR3 is 12 amino acids. The V gene lost 4 bases and the J gene lost 11 bases, with 17 bases spanning the gap. Germline-derived CDR1 and CDR2 are SQVTM and ANQGSEA. The CDR3 region is CSVGAGEVGAFF. CDR3 DNA sequence: TGCAGCGTTGGCGCAGGGGAGGTCGGTGCTTTCTTT. Full variable domain (remainder filled in from reference TRBV29-1 and TRBJ1-1): SAVISQKPSRDICQRGTSLTIQCQVDSQVTMMFWYRQQPGQSLTLIATANQGSEATYESGFVIDKFPISRPNLTFSTLTVSNMSPEDSSIYLCSVGAGEVGAFFGQGTRLTVV.

The chain links TRBV7-9 to TRBJ2-5, with TRBD1 matching over 7 bases. The V and J ends lost 0 bases and 2 bases, in that order; junction bases with no gene match: 3. Germline lookup yields CDR1 SEHNR and CDR2 FQNEAQ (reference sequence). The CDR3 sequence is 15 residues long. The CDR3 nucleotides read TGTGCCAGCAGCTTAGCGACAGGGATTCAAGAGACCCAGTACTTC. Its translation is CASSLATGIQETQYF. Full variable domain (remainder filled in from reference TRBV7-9 and TRBJ2-5): DTGVSQNPRHKITKRGQNVTFRCDPISEHNRLYWYRQTLGQGPEFLTYFQNEAQLEKSRLLSDRFSAERPKGSFSTLEIQRTEQGDSAMYLCASSLATGIQETQYFGPGTRLLVL.

The chain employs TRBV5-1 and TRBJ2-6; D not resolved. The CDR3 is 15 residues long. V lost 6 bases to trimming and J lost 0 bases, with 10 bases between them. The germline V gene has CDR1 SGHRS and CDR2 YFSETQ. CDR3 DNA sequence: TGCGCCAGCATTCCGTCGAGCTCTGGGGCCAACGTCCTGACTTTC. This gives the protein CASIPSSSGANVLTF.

This clone was detected a few times. This sequence joins TRBV5-1 and TRBJ2-7, with TRBD1 matching over 7 bases. The CDR3 is made up of 13 amino acids. J lost 5 bases, V lost 5 bases, and 7 bases had no gene match. Germline V gene lookup returns CDR1 SGHRS and CDR2 YFSETQ. The CDR3 loop is CASRSTGSNEQYF. The DNA for the CDR3 is TGCGCCAGCAGATCGACAGGGAGCAACGAGCAGTACTTC.

This clone has more than one count but fewer than ten. The rearrangement uses TRBV5-7 and TRBJ2-7; D remains unclear. TRBV5-7 is assigned to the ORF class and has an uncertain function. CDR3 length: 10 residues. V lost 2 bases and J 9 bases, leaving 6 bases between the germline ends. The CDR3 loop is CASSLTGQYF. DNA for the CDR3: TGTGCCAGCAGCTTAACCGGGCAGTACTTC.

The chain is built from TRBV6-1 and TRBJ2-7, with D unresolved. The CDR3 sequence is 11 residues long. The V end was cut by 6 bases, the J end by 3 bases, with 6 bases between. Germline V gives CDR1 MNHNS, CDR2 SASEGT. CDR3 region: CASRNDYEQYF. The CDR3 DNA reads TGTGCCAGCAGAAACGACTACGAGCAGTACTTC.

J is TRBJ1-3 and V is TRBV4-2; D uncertain. The germline V gene encodes CDR1 LGHNA and CDR2 YNFKEQ. The CDR3 runs 15 residues. V gave up 1 base and J gave up 0 bases, with 7 bases separating them. The chain's CDR3 is CASSQGPSSGNTIYF. In DNA, the CDR3 is TGTGCCAGCAGCCAAGGTCCCTCCTCTGGAAACACCATATATTTT.

The gene calls are TRBV9 and TRBJ1-5; unclear D gene. The CDR3 spans 14 residues. Germline lookup yields CDR1 SGDLS and CDR2 YYNGEE. V was cut by 4 bases and J by 1 base, with 9 bases left in between. The CDR3 here is CASSPFSSNQPQHF. CDR3 nucleotide sequence: TGTGCCAGCAGCCCATTCAGCAGCAATCAGCCCCAGCATTTT.

There are a few counts of this clone. This rearrangement joins TRBV30 to TRBJ2-3; TRBD2 matches at 8 bases. Trimming took 3 bases from V and 4 from J; bases not matched to a gene: 3. Germline V gene sequence: CDR1 GTSNPN, CDR2 SVGIG (reference sequence). The CDR3 sequence is 13 residues long. The CDR3 DNA sequence: TGTGCCTGGAGCCCAGCGGGGGCAGATACGCAGTATTTT. Its protein is CAWSPAGADTQYF.

The chain joins TRBV25-1 to TRBJ2-5, with 8 bases fitting TRBD2. Per the germline V gene, CDR1 is MGHDK and CDR2 is SYGVNS. This CDR3 has 13 amino acids. Trimming at V came to 8 bases and at J to 2 bases, leaving 4 bases not matched to a gene. Here the CDR3 DNA reads TGTGCCAGCCAGCGGGGGATACAAGAGACCCAGTACTTC. Translated, it gives CASQRGIQETQYF.

The chain employs TRBV7-2 and TRBJ1-1; D gene unclear. The CDR3 is 14 residues long. CDR1 is SGHTA, CDR2 FQGNSA, per germline. The V end was cut by 1 base, the J end by 1 base, with 7 bases between. Here the CDR3 DNA reads TGTGCCAGCAGCTTAGGGGCGGCGAACACTGAAGCTTTCTTT. Translation: CASSLGAANTEAFF.

This clone was counted only a few times. V and J are TRBV29-1 and TRBJ2-2, with D unresolved. The CDR3 runs 13 residues. V dropped 4 bases and J dropped 2 bases, with 8 bases sitting between them. Per the germline V gene, CDR1 is SQVTM and CDR2 is ANQGSEA. Written as DNA, the CDR3 is TGCAGCGTTGCACCCCACAACACCGGGGAGCTGTTTTTT. Translating it yields CSVAPHNTGELFF.

The chain recombines TRBV6-6 with TRBJ1-3; unclear D gene. CDR3 length: 14 residues. The germline V and J ends were trimmed by 11 bases and 2 bases, with 16 bases remaining between them. Looked up from germline, CDR1 is MNHNY and CDR2 is SVGAGI (reference sequence). This chain's CDR3 is CAAAGADTGNTIYF. Written as DNA, the CDR3 is TGTGCCGCAGCTGGCGCTGACACTGGAAACACCATATATTTT.

V gene TRBV11-2 combines with J gene TRBJ2-7; TRBD1 aligns across 9 bases. CDR1 and CDR2 from the germline V gene are SGHAT and FQNNGV. The V segment lost 5 bases and the J segment 2 bases; nucleotides outside the gene matches: 7. The CDR3 loop spans 15 amino acids. The CDR3 bases are TGTGCCAGCAGCCCGGATGGACAGGGGACCTACGAGCAGTACTTC. Protein: CASSPDGQGTYEQYF. The complete variable domain, with remaining parts taken from reference TRBV11-2 and TRBJ2-7, reads EAGVAQSPRYKIIEKRQSVAFWCNPISGHATLYWYQQILGQGPKLLIQFQNNGVVDDSQLPKDRFSAERLKGVDSTLKIQPAKLEDSAVYLCASSPDGQGTYEQYFGPGTRLTVT.

V usage is TRBV10-3 and J usage is TRBJ2-5, with TRBD1 identical over 8 bases. The germline V gene encodes CDR1 ENHRY and CDR2 SYGVKD. The CDR3 extends over 13 amino acids. V lost 11 bases, J lost 2 bases, and 7 bases stayed unmatched. CDR3 protein: CAVGQGQQETQYF. The CDR3 DNA sequence: TGTGCCGTTGGACAGGGTCAACAAGAGACCCAGTACTTC.

The rearrangement links TRBV5-1 to TRBJ2-5, with D possibly TRBD1 on 5 matching bases. Germline lookup yields CDR1 SGHRS and CDR2 YFSETQ. The CDR3 totals 13 residues. Trimming stripped 4 bases from V and 3 bases from J, with 10 bases between. This CDR3 is CASSKDIKETQYF. The CDR3 DNA reads TGCGCCAGCAGCAAGGACATTAAAGAGACCCAGTACTTC.

The J gene is TRBJ2-7, the V gene TRBV14, with TRBD1 identical over 10 bases. The CDR3 runs to 15 residues. The J segment lost 3 bases and the V segment lost 2 bases, leaving 4 bases of the junction unmatched. Germline CDR1 and CDR2: SGHDN and FVKESK. This CDR3 reads CASSQRGTGVYEQYF. The CDR3 region has the DNA TGTGCCAGCAGCCAAAGAGGGACAGGGGTCTACGAGCAGTACTTC.

J is TRBJ1-2 and V is TRBV25-1; 7 bases map to TRBD1. Trimming at V came to 9 bases and at J to 4 bases, leaving 8 bases not matched to a gene. Germline CDR1 is MGHDK and CDR2 is SYGVNS. CDR3 length: 13 residues. The CDR3 spells CASTTGASYGYTF. The CDR3 coding sequence is TGTGCCAGTACCACAGGGGCGTCCTATGGCTACACCTTC.

V is TRBV5-1 and J is TRBJ2-7, with D uncertain. Trimming removed 0 bases at V and 0 bases at J, with 7 bases between. Germline V gives CDR1 SGHRS, CDR2 YFSETQ. The CDR3 sequence is 14 residues long. In nucleotides, the CDR3 is TGCGCCAGCAGCTTGGAAACAGTCTCCTACGAGCAGTACTTC. It yields the protein CASSLETVSYEQYF.

Only a few counts were recorded for this clone. The chain joins TRBV5-1 to TRBJ2-5, with D unresolved. Germline assignment: CDR1 SGHRS and CDR2 YFSETQ. V gave up 0 bases and J gave up 4 bases, with 13 bases separating them. This CDR3 comprises 15 residues. The CDR3 DNA is TGCGCCAGCAGCTTGGAGGCGTCGAGGAGAGAGACCCAGTACTTC. Residues: CASSLEASRRETQYF.

This chain joins TRBV29-1 and TRBJ2-3, with unresolved D. V dropped 6 bases and J dropped 9 bases, with 25 bases sitting between them. The germline CDR1 and CDR2 sequences are SQVTM and ANQGSEA. This CDR3 contains 15 residues. In DNA, the CDR3 is TGCAGCGTCAGAACACCCAGAACCGGGCGCCCGACGCAGTATTTT. Amino acids: CSVRTPRTGRPTQYF.

The gene calls are TRBV7-9 and TRBJ2-1; possibly TRBD1 for D (5 bases). The V gene's germline CDR1 is SEHNR and CDR2 FQNEAQ (reference sequence). V lost 2 bases, J lost 9 bases, and 14 bases lay in between. CDR3 length: 14 amino acids. The CDR3, as DNA: TGTGCCAGCAGCTTACAGGGAAATCTTGCTGAGCAGTTCTTC. It specifies CASSLQGNLAEQFF.

The V call is TRBV10-3, the J call TRBJ2-5, with TRBD2 matching 7 bases. In germline, CDR1 is ENHRY, CDR2 SYGVKD. The CDR3 sequence is 14 residues long. J lost 5 bases, V lost 4 bases, and 7 bases had no gene match. In DNA form, the CDR3 reads TGTGCCATCAGTGGAAACCAGCGGGGTGAGACCCAGTACTTC. Its translation: CAISGNQRGETQYF.

V gene TRBV20-1 combines with J gene TRBJ2-7; D gene unclear. The CDR3 has 10 amino acids. V was clipped by 0 bases and J by 11 bases, with 8 bases between them. The germline V gene encodes CDR1 DFQATT and CDR2 SNEGSKA (reference sequence). This CDR3 is CSARDIIEYF. The CDR3 DNA sequence: TGCAGTGCTAGAGATATTATTGAGTACTTC.

The genes are TRBV23-1 and TRBJ1-4; D is unclear. TRBV23-1 is given ORF status, its function remaining uncertain. V was cut by 6 bases and J by 4 bases, with 12 bases left in between. The CDR3 contains 14 residues. This CDR3 is CASSPPGFNEKLFF. DNA for the CDR3: TGCGCCAGCAGCCCACCGGGCTTTAATGAAAAACTGTTTTTT.

This clone was counted between two and nine times. The V call is TRBV9, the J call TRBJ2-5; possible D gene TRBD2, 6 bases. Germline CDR1 reads SGDLS; CDR2 reads YYNGEE. Between the trimmed V and J ends, which lost 2 bases and 7 bases, there was a span of 15 bases. The CDR3 is 14 residues long. Here the CDR3 reads CASSVMEGRGTQYF. CDR3 DNA sequence: TGTGCCAGCAGCGTGATGGAGGGTCGTGGGACCCAGTACTTC. The whole variable domain, remainder taken from reference TRBV9 and TRBJ2-5, is DSGVTQTPKHLITATGQRVTLRCSPRSGDLSVYWYQQSLDQGLQFLIQYYNGEERAKGNILERFSAQQFPDLHSELNLSSLELGDSALYFCASSVMEGRGTQYFGPGTRLLVL.

The chain is built from TRBV4-2 and TRBJ1-2; D gene unclear. With 3 bases removed from V and 1 base from J, the gap between germline ends came to 3 bases. The CDR3 spans 12 residues. Germline-derived CDR1 and CDR2 are LGHNA and YNFKEQ. CDR3 loop: CASSQGNYGYTF. The CDR3 nucleotides are TGTGCCAGCAGCCAGGGTAACTATGGCTACACCTTC.